The clone carrying this TCR beta chain was observed a single time. Antigen unknown. The source of the sample is a study of CD8 T cells in Susac syndrome. Broader study findings: The number of individuals included in the study's TCR sequencing and HLA analysis was acknowledged as relatively small.

cDNA came from roughly 0.53 to 1 ug RNA primed by random hexamers. immunoSEQ multiplex PCR amplified TCR beta CDR3 across 54 Vbeta, 13 Jbeta. TCRdb re-called the immunoSEQ multiplex PCR reads with MiXCR, one entry per CDR3 protein. The table includes approximately 230,000 distinct CDR3 sequences, 90% to 95% detected once. The authors negatively isolated CD8+ and CD4+ T cells and FACS-enriched TEMRA cells. Sequenced input: CD4+ T cells from PBMCs. The TCR comes from a human donor with multiple sclerosis.

Here the CDR3 reads CASSYSGGLNTDTQYF. CDR3 sequence (DNA): TGTGCCAGCAGTTACTCGGGCGGATTAAACACAGATACGCAGTATTTT. J is TRBJ2-3 and V is TRBV6-5, with unresolved D. The CDR3 has 16 residues. Germline V CDR1 and CDR2: MNHEY, SVGAGI. Trimming took off 0 bases at V and 2 bases at J, with 12 bases between the two ends.